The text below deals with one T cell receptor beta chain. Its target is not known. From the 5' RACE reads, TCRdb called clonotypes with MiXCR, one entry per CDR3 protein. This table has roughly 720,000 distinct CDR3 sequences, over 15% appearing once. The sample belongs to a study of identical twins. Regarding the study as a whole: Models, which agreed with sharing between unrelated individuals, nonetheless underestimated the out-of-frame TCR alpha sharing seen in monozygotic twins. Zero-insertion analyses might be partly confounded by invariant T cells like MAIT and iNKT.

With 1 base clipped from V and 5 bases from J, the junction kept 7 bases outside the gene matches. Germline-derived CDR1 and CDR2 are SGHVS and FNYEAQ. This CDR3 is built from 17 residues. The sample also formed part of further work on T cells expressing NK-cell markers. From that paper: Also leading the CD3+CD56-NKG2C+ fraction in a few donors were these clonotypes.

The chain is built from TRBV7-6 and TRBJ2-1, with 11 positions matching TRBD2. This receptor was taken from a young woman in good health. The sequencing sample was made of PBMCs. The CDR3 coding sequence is TGTGCCAGCAGCTTAGGCCCGACTAGCGGGGCTAACAATGAGCAGTTCTTC. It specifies CASSLGPTSGANNEQFF. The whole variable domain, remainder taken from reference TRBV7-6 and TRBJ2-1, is GAGVSQSPRYKVTKRGQDVALRCDPISGHVSLYWYRQALGQGPEFLTYFNYEAQQDKSGLPNDRFSAERPEGSISTLTIQRTEQRDSAMYRCASSLGPTSGANNEQFFGPGTRLTVL.